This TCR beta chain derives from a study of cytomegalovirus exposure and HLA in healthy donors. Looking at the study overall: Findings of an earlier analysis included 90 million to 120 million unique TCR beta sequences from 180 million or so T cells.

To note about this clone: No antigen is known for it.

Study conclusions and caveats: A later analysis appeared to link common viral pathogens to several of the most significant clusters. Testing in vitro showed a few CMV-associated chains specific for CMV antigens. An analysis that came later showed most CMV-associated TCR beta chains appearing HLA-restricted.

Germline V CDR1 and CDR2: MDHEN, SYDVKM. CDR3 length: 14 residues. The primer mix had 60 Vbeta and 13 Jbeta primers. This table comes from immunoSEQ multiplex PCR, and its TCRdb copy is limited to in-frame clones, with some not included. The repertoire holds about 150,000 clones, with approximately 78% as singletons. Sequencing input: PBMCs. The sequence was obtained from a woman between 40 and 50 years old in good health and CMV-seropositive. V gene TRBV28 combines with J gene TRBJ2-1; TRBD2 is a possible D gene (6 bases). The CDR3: CATLAVSSYNEQFF. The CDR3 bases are TGTGCTACTTTAGCGGTAAGCTCCTACAATGAGCAGTTCTTC.